The 30 T cell receptor beta chains given below trace back to one sample, sequenced in a study of CD8+CD57+ T cells in acquired aplastic anemia. Genomic DNA provided the template from which TCR beta VDJ and CDR3 profiles were obtained. Via MiXCR, TCRdb re-called the reads, giving one row per CDR3 protein. The top ten clones hold under 4.5% of a sample with 400,000 to 450,000 distinct CDR3 sequences, about two thirds of them seen once. The specimen sequenced was sorted CD4+, CD8+, or CD8+CD57+ T cells (not recorded which) from PBMCs. These TCRs come from a human donor in good health, serving as a control.

This sequence joins TRBV12-3 or TRBV12-4 and TRBJ1-2; D may be TRBD1 (5 bases). Trimming removed 4 bases at V and 6 bases at J, with 12 bases between. The CDR3 is made up of 13 amino acids. In nucleotides, the CDR3 is TGTGCCAGCAGTTCAGCAGGGAGGGATGGCTACACCTTC. Its translation: CASSSAGRDGYTF.

A note on this clonotype: No conserved phenylalanine or tryptophan is present at the end of the CDR3, so a read error is the likely explanation. The chain recombines TRBV12-3 or TRBV12-4 with TRBJ1-4; 9 nucleotides align to TRBD1. This CDR3 is built from 16 residues. V trimming: 5 bases; J trimming: 2 bases; junction bases outside the gene matches: 6. The CDR3 nucleotides read TGTGCCAGCAGTAGGGACAGGGCGATGACTAATGAAAAACTGTTTCTT. It codes for CASSRDRAMTNEKLFL.

This sequence joins TRBV19 and TRBJ2-1; TRBD2 matches at 9 bases. The CDR3 has 16 residues. V was clipped by 9 bases and J by 8 bases; unmatched bases: 17. CDR1 is LNHDA and CDR2 is SQIVND in the germline V gene (reference sequence). This CDR3 is CASSIASGAQVDEQFF. Written as DNA, the CDR3 is TGTGCCAGCAGCATAGCTAGCGGGGCGCAGGTCGATGAGCAGTTCTTC.

The chain carries TRBV7-9 and TRBJ2-5; weak D call: TRBD1 (5 bases). The CDR3 sequence is 15 residues long. V was pared by 4 bases and J by 14 bases, with 26 bases between. Germline V gene sequence: CDR1 SEHNR, CDR2 FQNEAQ (reference sequence). CDR3 protein: CASSSAQGNSPLHYF. For the CDR3, the DNA is TGTGCCAGCAGCTCCGCCCAGGGTAATTCACCCCTCCACTACTTC.

This clonotype has just one count. This CDR3 is missing its conserved last phenylalanine or tryptophan, likely due to a read error. The DNA is omitted, as the CDR3 cannot be located on it reliably, and the CDR3 follows TCRdb's listing. The chain uses TRBV15 and TRBJ2-5; the table's D call, TRBD1, has no DNA check behind it. Per germline, CDR1 LNHNV and CDR2 YYDKDF (reference sequence). Including both end residues, the CDR3 is 14 amino acids long. The CDR3 is CATSRRGWLETYFV.

Notes on this clonotype: At one boundary the junction diverges from the germline segment, which might be a read error. The chain uses TRBV9 and TRBJ1-6, with D possibly TRBD1 on 5 matching bases. This CDR3 is 16 amino acids long. CDR1 SGDLS and CDR2 YYNGEE come from the germline V gene. Written as DNA, the CDR3 is TGTGCCAGCAGCCGACCGCGACAGAGTGGAAATTCCCCCCTCCACTTT. It codes for CASSRPRQSGNSPLHF.

Notes on this clonotype: A much larger clone lies one base from this, so it may be a read error. The V and J genes are TRBV20-1 and TRBJ1-1, with D uncertain. Germline-derived CDR1 and CDR2 are DFQATT and SNEGSKA (reference sequence). The CDR3 totals 12 residues. The CDR3 protein is CSASRRGTGAFF. CDR3 coding DNA: TGCAGTGCTAGCCGCCGAGGCACTGGAGCTTTCTTT.

This clonotype was counted a single time. One end of the junction is discordant with germline, which a read error may explain. The DNA for the CDR3 is TGTGCCAGCAGCTTGACGACAGGCGCCGGAGAGCCCCAGCACTTT. As protein: CASSLTTGAGEPQHF. This chain uses TRBV2 with TRBJ2-5; D may be TRBD1 (6 bases). CDR3 length: 15 residues. From germline, CDR1 is SNHLY and CDR2 FYNNEI.

The chain has TRBV7-2 and TRBJ1-2; TRBD1 aligns across 8 bases. J was trimmed by 3 bases and V by 0 bases; bases with no gene match: 3. The CDR3 sequence is 15 residues long. CDR1 and CDR2 (germline): SGHTA, FQGNSA. The DNA for the CDR3 is TGTGCCAGCAGCTTAGCGGGCAGGGGGCACTATGGCTACACCTTC. As protein: CASSLAGRGHYGYTF.

This clonotype was detected many times. The J gene is TRBJ1-5, the V gene TRBV7-2, with D unclear. The V end lost 5 bases, the J end lost 6 bases, and 11 bases lay between the germline ends. CDR1 SGHTA and CDR2 FQGNSA come from the germline V gene. The CDR3 consists of 13 residues. The CDR3 loop is CASSLTTAQPQHF. As DNA, the CDR3 is TGTGCCAGCAGCCTAACAACGGCTCAGCCCCAGCATTTT.

The DNA of the CDR3 is TGCAGTGTCCCGAGGAACACTGAAGCTTACACCTTC. This codes for CSVPRNTEAYTF. The chain employs TRBV20-1 and TRBJ1-2; D remains unclear. CDR3 length: 12 amino acids. V lost 7 bases and J 11 bases, leaving 20 bases between the germline ends. Germline V gene sequence: CDR1 DFQATT, CDR2 SNEGSKA (reference sequence).

This clonotype came up many times. The chain employs TRBV3-1 and TRBJ1-1; no firm D call. The CDR3 is made up of 14 amino acids. V lost 5 bases to trimming and J lost 1 base, with 11 bases between them. Germline CDR1 and CDR2: LGHDT and YNNKEL (reference sequence). Here the CDR3 reads CASSNLDRNTEAFF. The CDR3 DNA follows: TGTGCCAGCAGCAACCTGGATAGGAACACTGAAGCTTTCTTT.

Comment on this clonotype: A read error may produce the germline difference seen at one junction end. The V and J genes are TRBV2 and TRBJ1-5; 7 nucleotides match TRBD1. This CDR3 has 15 residues. Germline V CDR1 and CDR2: SNHLY, FYNNEI. The CDR3 nucleotides read TGTGCCAGCAGTGAATCCTCCAGGGGGTACAATGCGCAGCACTTC. This sequence encodes CASSESSRGYNAQHF.

This rearrangement joins TRBV2 to TRBJ1-6, with D maybe TRBD1 (6 bases). Per germline, CDR1 SNHLY and CDR2 FYNNEI. V was pared by 1 base and J by 8 bases, with 12 bases between. This CDR3 comprises 15 residues. CDR3 nucleotide sequence: TGTGCCAGCAGTGAAGATTACACAGGGCATTCACCCCTCCACTTT. The encoded protein is CASSEDYTGHSPLHF.

This chain connects TRBV2 to TRBJ1-6, with 10 bases aligning to TRBD1. CDR3 length: 14 amino acids. J was trimmed by 16 bases and V by 6 bases; bases with no gene match: 12. Germline CDR1 is SNHLY and CDR2 is FYNNEI. Here the CDR3 reads CASRADRGNSILHF. The CDR3 DNA reads as TGTGCCAGCAGAGCGGACAGGGGGAATTCCATACTCCACTTT.

This rearrangement joins TRBV12-3 or TRBV12-4 to TRBJ1-6; TRBD1 might be the D (5 bases). This CDR3 is built from 14 residues. CDR3 in DNA: TGTGCTAGTGGTTTACAGGAGGTAGGTTCACCCCTCCACTTT. Its translation: CASGLQEVGSPLHF.

As regards this clonotype: Since the CDR3 does not end with the conserved phenylalanine or tryptophan, this likely comes from a read error. The DNA is omitted, as the CDR3 cannot be located on it reliably, and the CDR3 follows TCRdb's listing. The chain recombines TRBV7-2 with TRBJ2-2; the table names TRBD2, a call not compared with the DNA. Germline CDR1 SGHTA, CDR2 FQGNSA. The CDR3 length equals 17 residues, ends included. This chain's CDR3 is CASSTREAGTNTGELVL.

To note about this clonotype: A much larger clonotype is one base distant, so this may be a read error. The chain employs TRBV11-2 and TRBJ2-7; D is ambiguous. Germline assignment: CDR1 SGHAT and CDR2 FQNNGV. The V end lost 8 bases, the J end lost 6 bases, and 17 bases lay between the germline ends. The length of the CDR3 is 13 residues. CDR3: CASCLESWGEQYF. In DNA, the CDR3 is TGTGCCAGCTGCCTTGAGAGCTGGGGCGAGCAGTACTTC. Full variable domain (remainder filled in from reference TRBV11-2 and TRBJ2-7): EAGVAQSPRYKIIEKRQSVAFWCNPISGHATLYWYQQILGQGPKLLIQFQNNGVVDDSQLPKDRFSAERLKGVDSTLKIQPAKLEDSAVYLCASCLESWGEQYFGPGTRLTVT.

The CDR3 loop is CASSLGRTDNSPLHF. The CDR3 bases are TGTGCCAGCAGCTTAGGACGGACGGATAATTCACCCCTCCACTTT. The chain couples TRBV7-9 to TRBJ1-6, with D unclear. This CDR3 comprises 15 residues. Per germline, CDR1 SEHNR and CDR2 FQNEAQ (reference sequence). V lost 1 base and J lost 5, with 9 bases in between.

About this clonotype: The junction differs from germline at one of its ends, possibly a read error. The genes are TRBV5-1 and TRBJ1-6; D might be TRBD1 (6 bases). This CDR3 contains 16 residues. Germline CDR1 reads SGHRS; CDR2 reads YFSETQ. The CDR3 DNA is TGTGCCAGCAGCGCCTTTTCCCGGGACATGGGATCACCCCTCCACTTT. Its protein product is CASSAFSRDMGSPLHF.

This clonotype was seen a few times. The chain couples TRBV12-1 to TRBJ2-3; TRBD1, the table's D call, was not compared with the DNA. TRBV12-1 is classified as a pseudogene. The CDR3 is 16 amino acids. CDR3 bases: TGTGCCACGGCCCGGTCTACGGGGGACATCACAGATACGCAGTATTTT. It specifies CATARSTGDITDTQYF.

This clonotype was recorded many times. V usage is TRBV7-2 and J usage is TRBJ1-4; D uncertain. With 5 bases removed from V and 14 bases from J, the gap between germline ends came to 12 bases. The CDR3 covers 11 residues. Germline V gene lookup returns CDR1 SGHTA and CDR2 FQGNSA. The CDR3 DNA follows: TGTGCCAGCAGCCTTGGTCCCTCCCTGTTTTTT. This gives the protein CASSLGPSLFF.

The CDR3 DNA reads as TGTGCCAGCAGCCGGAATAGTGGGTTGGGCTATCGTTACACCTTC. This gives the protein CASSRNSGLGYRYTF. The gene calls are TRBV7-3 and TRBJ1-2; D remains ambiguous. This CDR3 has 15 amino acids. Per the germline V gene, CDR1 is SGHTA and CDR2 is FQGTGA. The V end lost 5 bases, the J end lost 11 bases, and 24 bases lay between the germline ends.

This clonotype was observed a few times. The J gene is TRBJ1-6, the V gene TRBV19; the match to TRBD1 covers 8 bases. Germline V gives CDR1 LNHDA, CDR2 SQIVND (reference sequence). Losses at the gene ends were 5 bases for V and 8 bases for J; bases not matched to a gene: 5. The CDR3 is 14 amino acids. CDR3 nucleotide sequence: TGTGCCAGTAGTCGCTTACAGGGGGATTCACCCCTCCACTTT. It codes for CASSRLQGDSPLHF. Drawing the rest from reference TRBV19 and TRBJ1-6, the complete variable domain is DGGITQSPKYLFRKEGQNVTLSCEQNLNHDAMYWYRQDPGQGLRLIYYSQIVNDFQKGDIAEGYSVSREKKESFPLTVTSAQKNPTAFYLCASSRLQGDSPLHFGNGTRLTVT.

This clonotype was picked up a small number of times. V gene TRBV29-1 combines with J gene TRBJ1-2; tentatively, D is TRBD1 (6 bases). Trimming removed 4 bases at V and 4 bases at J, with 10 bases between. From germline, CDR1 is SQVTM and CDR2 ANQGSEA. This CDR3 is built from 12 residues. The CDR3 region is CSVVRGIYGYTF. The CDR3 DNA reads TGCAGCGTTGTGAGGGGGATCTATGGCTACACCTTC.

This clonotype has a handful of counts. The genes are TRBV25-1 and TRBJ1-2; D might be TRBD1 (6 bases). Germline values: CDR1 MGHDK, CDR2 SYGVNS. The CDR3 totals 13 residues. Trimming took 3 bases from V and 5 from J, leaving 10 bases between them. The CDR3 DNA reads TGTGCCAGCAGTGACTCGGACAGATATGGCTACACCTTC. This translates into CASSDSDRYGYTF.

The genes are TRBV3-1 and TRBJ1-1, with D unresolved. This CDR3 has 14 residues. Germline V gene data show CDR1 as LGHDT and CDR2 as YNNKEL (reference sequence). Trimming shortened V by 4 bases and J by 6 bases, and 15 bases separated the two germline ends. As DNA, the CDR3 is TGTGCCAGCAGCCTGGAGCCGACCCCGGCTGAAGCTTTCTTT. Translation: CASSLEPTPAEAFF. The variable domain in full, completed from reference TRBV3-1 and TRBJ1-1, reads DTAVSQTPKYLVTQMGNDKSIKCEQNLGHDTMYWYKQDSKKFLKIMFSYNNKELIINETVPNRFSPKSPDKAHLNLHINSLELGDSAVYFCASSLEPTPAEAFFGQGTRLTVV.

V usage is TRBV12-3 or TRBV12-4 and J usage is TRBJ2-3; D is undetermined. V was shortened by 4 bases and J by 2 bases, with 10 bases between the two germline ends. This CDR3 has 14 residues. For the CDR3, the DNA is TGTGCCAGCAGTTCGGTTGGAAACACAGATACGCAGTATTTT. Residues: CASSSVGNTDTQYF.

In the case of this clonotype: At one end, the junction sequence differs from germline, possibly due to a read error. This chain joins TRBV2 and TRBJ2-1, with D uncertain. The DNA end is more similar to TRBJ2-2, so the J call may be wrong. The CDR3 contains 14 residues. Germline V CDR1 and CDR2: SNHLY, FYNNEI. The CDR3 protein is CASSQSTSTRELFF. In nucleotides, the CDR3 is TGTGCCAGCAGTCAGAGCACTTCCACCAGGGAGCTGTTTTTT.

Notes on this clonotype: At one boundary the junction diverges from the germline segment, which might be a read error. The chain employs TRBV5-1 and TRBJ1-1; D unclear. This CDR3 is 15 amino acids long. Germline values: CDR1 SGHRS, CDR2 YFSETQ. CDR3 in DNA: TGCGCCAGCAGCTCCTGGCACCAATCGAACACTGAAGCTTTTTTT. It is translated as CASSSWHQSNTEAFF.